The 14 T cell receptor beta chains below come from one sample, sequenced in a study of blood T cells in healthy people across ages. Then a second PCR, running roughly 7 to 11 cycles, was carried out with a sample-barcoded 5' primer and a J-beta primer mix. TCRdb analysed the 5' RACE reads with MiXCR anew, one entry per CDR3 protein. The sample gives about 1.8 million distinct CDR3 sequences, about 50% of which show up once; less than 2.5% is in the top ten. The sample taken for sequencing was blood. All receptors come from a woman in her thirties or forties in good health.

The rearrangement uses TRBV18 and TRBJ2-2; no firm D call. The CDR3 consists of 13 residues. V lost 5 bases and J 2 bases, leaving 6 bases between the germline ends. Germline V lookup: CDR1 KGHSH, CDR2 LQKENI. The CDR3 bases are TGTGCCAGCTCAGGGCGAAACACCGGGGAGCTGTTTTTT. Translating it yields CASSGRNTGELFF.

About this clonotype itself: The junction shows a germline mismatch at one end, possibly a read error. The J gene is TRBJ2-1, the V gene TRBV13; 8 nucleotides match TRBD1. Germline V CDR1 and CDR2: PRHDT, FYEKMQ (reference sequence). CDR3 size: 15 residues. CDR3 protein: CASSLAGQGHDEQFF. CDR3 DNA: TGTGCTAGCAGCTTAGCAGGACAGGGACACGATGAGCAGTTCTTC.

The V and J genes are TRBV20-1 and TRBJ2-1; TRBD2 aligns across 7 bases. CDR3 length equals 15 residues. Germline V gives CDR1 DFQATT, CDR2 SNEGSKA (reference sequence). The ends lost 3 bases at V and 7 bases at J; junction bases unmatched: 12. CDR3 sequence: CSASWREGTANEQFF. The CDR3 region has the DNA TGCAGTGCTAGCTGGAGGGAGGGTACTGCGAATGAGCAGTTCTTC.

In its sample, this clonotype was seen a few times. This chain connects TRBV28 to TRBJ2-4, with no clear D. Germline CDR1 reads MDHEN; CDR2 reads SYDVKM. This CDR3 contains 14 residues. V lost 7 bases and J lost 0, with 10 bases in between. This CDR3 is CASTSDLAKNIQYF. The CDR3 nucleotides read TGTGCCAGCACCTCCGACTTAGCCAAAAACATTCAGTACTTC.

CDR3 loop: CATSRERVGTDTQYF. The DNA for the CDR3 is TGTGCCACCAGCAGAGAAAGGGTTGGCACAGATACGCAGTATTTT. The V and J genes are TRBV15 and TRBJ2-3; D not resolved. The CDR3 loop spans 15 amino acids. Trimming took off 0 bases at V and 1 base at J, with 8 bases between the two ends. Germline-derived CDR1 and CDR2 are LNHNV and YYDKDF (reference sequence). The whole variable domain, filled in from reference TRBV15 and TRBJ2-3, reads DAMVIQNPRYQVTQFGKPVTLSCSQTLNHNVMYWYQQKSSQAPKLLFHYYDKDFNNEADTPDNFQSRRPNTSFCFLDIRSPGLGDTAMYLCATSRERVGTDTQYFGPGTRLTVL.

The V gene is TRBV20-1, the J gene TRBJ2-4; D unclear. The end of the DNA aligns better with TRBJ2-7, so the J call may be wrong. Germline CDR1 reads DFQATT; CDR2 reads SNEGSKA (reference sequence). This CDR3 region has 14 residues. The CDR3 here is CSARRPNLFYEQYF. CDR3 coding DNA: TGCAGTGCTAGACGTCCAAACCTCTTCTACGAGCAGTACTTC.

The chain joins TRBV28 to TRBJ2-3; 13 bases are a match to TRBD2. Trimming at V came to 3 bases and at J to 4 bases, leaving 4 bases not matched to a gene. Germline V gives CDR1 MDHEN, CDR2 SYDVKM. CDR3 length equals 16 residues. CDR3 in DNA: TGTGCCAGCAGTTTCCAACTAGCGGGGGGGCCAGATACGCAGTATTTT. Translated, it gives CASSFQLAGGPDTQYF.

About this clonotype: At one end the junction does not follow the germline gene, possibly because of a read error. The V and J genes are TRBV6-5 and TRBJ2-1; the D gene is possibly TRBD2 (7 bases). The CDR3 consists of 16 residues. The germline V gene has CDR1 MNHEY and CDR2 SVGAGI. CDR3 region: CASSYEGGPSHNEQFF. The CDR3 bases are TGTGCCAGCAGTTACGAGGGGGGGCCCTCCCACAATGAGCAGTTCTTC.

The chain carries TRBV4-3 and TRBJ2-3, with TRBD2 matching over 8 bases. Germline lookup yields CDR1 LGHNA and CDR2 YSLEER. Losses at the gene ends were 0 bases for V and 12 bases for J; bases not matched to a gene: 8. This CDR3 is 14 amino acids long. CDR3 sequence (DNA): TGCGCCAGCAGCCAAGATGGGGGACTAGTTAGTCAGTATTTT. Translating gives CASSQDGGLVSQYF.

Comments on this clonotype: Since a much larger clone is just one base distant, this may be a read error. The J gene is TRBJ1-6, the V gene TRBV7-9, with D possibly matching TRBD1 (5 bases). CDR3 size: 13 residues. Trimming removed 1 base from V and 9 bases from J, with 7 bases in between. The germline gives CDR1 SEHNR, CDR2 FQNEAQ (reference sequence). The DNA of the CDR3 is TGTGCCAGCAGCTTAGAGGGGAGTTCACCCCTCCACTTT. Its protein product is CASSLEGSSPLHF. Combining the CDR3 with reference TRBV7-9 and TRBJ1-6 gives the whole variable domain DTGVSQNPRHKITKRGQNVTFRCDPISEHNRLYWYRQTLGQGPEFLTYFQNEAQLEKSRLLSDRFSAERPKGSFSTLEIQRTEQGDSAMYLCASSLEGSSPLHFGNGTRLTVT.

This clonotype has more than one count but fewer than ten. The rearrangement uses TRBV6-4 and TRBJ2-1, with D unclear. The end of the DNA is better explained by TRBJ2-7, so the J call may be wrong. The CDR3 sequence is 15 residues long. CDR1 is MRHNA and CDR2 is SNTAGT in the germline V gene. This chain's CDR3 is CASSVTPSSYNEQYF. CDR3 DNA sequence: TGTGCCAGCAGCGTTACACCGAGCTCCTACAATGAGCAGTACTTC.

The chain employs TRBV7-9 and TRBJ2-7; D uncertain. This CDR3 is 13 amino acids long. V shed 5 bases and J shed 3 bases, with 11 bases lying between them. Germline CDR1 reads SEHNR; CDR2 reads FQNEAQ (reference sequence). CDR3 sequence reads: CASSGYPGYEQYF. CDR3 sequence (DNA): TGTGCCAGCAGCGGATACCCGGGCTACGAGCAGTACTTC. Combining the CDR3 with reference TRBV7-9 and TRBJ2-7 gives the whole variable domain DTGVSQNPRHKITKRGQNVTFRCDPISEHNRLYWYRQTLGQGPEFLTYFQNEAQLEKSRLLSDRFSAERPKGSFSTLEIQRTEQGDSAMYLCASSGYPGYEQYFGPGTRLTVT.

V is TRBV19 and J is TRBJ2-5; D might be TRBD2 (6 bases). With the DNA end fitting TRBJ2-7 better, the J assignment may be wrong. CDR3 length: 15 residues. The germline gives CDR1 LNHDA, CDR2 SQIVND (reference sequence). The CDR3 sequence is CASSAGLVVTAEQYF. Here the CDR3 DNA reads TGTGCCAGTAGTGCGGGACTCGTAGTGACTGCCGAGCAGTACTTC.

In its sample, this clonotype was seen once. The chain employs TRBV6-1 and TRBJ1-2; weak D call: TRBD1 (6 bases). V lost 0 bases, J lost 8 bases, and 16 bases lay in between. The germline V gene has CDR1 MNHNS and CDR2 SASEGT. The CDR3 is 15 amino acids. The CDR3 sequence: CASSEARGGHWGYTF. In nucleotides, the CDR3 is TGTGCCAGCAGTGAAGCGAGGGGGGGGCATTGGGGCTACACCTTC.